This TCR beta chain was documented in a study of T cell responses to AZD1222 COVID-19 vaccine. This CDR3 is 15 amino acids long. Between the trimmed V and J ends, which lost 0 bases and 5 bases, there was a span of 15 bases. CDR1 is SGHKS and CDR2 is YYEKEE in the germline V gene (reference sequence). Measured with immunoSEQ multiplex PCR; TCRdb has only the in-frame clones, and not every one. Here the sample spans approximately 80,000 clones, roughly nine tenths being singletons. V and J are TRBV5-5 and TRBJ2-7; D perhaps matches TRBD2 (6 bases). The sequence derives from an adult who received the AZD1222 COVID-19 vaccine. The source material was peripheral blood, sampled 28 days after the second AZD1222 dose. CDR3: CASSLDGDSANEQYF. CDR3 bases: TGTGCCAGCAGCTTGGATGGGGACTCAGCAAACGAGCAGTACTTC.